Listed below are T cell receptor beta chains from one sample, sequenced in a study of vaccination and CD4 T cells after COVID-19. These receptors have no known antigen. Using its own MiXCR run on the PCR reads, TCRdb lists one record per CDR3 protein. Of more than 20,000 distinct CDR3 sequences listed, approximately 29% are singletons. The sample was cultured CD4+ T cells from blood. These receptor sequences come from a human donor with COVID-19. Each CDR3 is given with its conserved first and last residue. A D gene is named only where the DNA matches it firmly. Expanded clones get a size class; other rows say once, few or many, or leave the size out.

TGTGCCAGCAGTGCCCCAGGGGTTGCTAATGAAAAACTGTTTTTT CASSAPGVANEKLFF TRBJ1-4 TRBV2 NA NA
TGTGCCACCAGCAGAGATAGAGTGGGGGGCACTGAAGCTTTCTTT CATSRDRVGGTEAFF TRBJ1-1 TRBV15 NA NA
TGCGCCAGCAGCCGTCCTGGGCTGACAGGGATGAACACTGAAGCTTTCTTT CASSRPGLTGMNTEAFF TRBJ1-1 TRBV5-1 few TRBD1
TGTGCCATCAGTGGACAGGTAGGCCATACGCAGTATTTT CAISGQVGHTQYF TRBJ2-3 TRBV10-3 NA NA
TGCAGTGCTAGAGATGTTCAGGGGTTTACGAACACTGAAGCTTTCTTT CSARDVQGFTNTEAFF TRBJ1-1 TRBV20-1 few NA
TGTGCCAGCAGTTTGGAATCCTTGGCCCAGTACTTC CASSLESLAQYF TRBJ2-5 TRBV12-3/TRBV12-4 NA NA
TGTGCCACCAGTGATCCCGGGACAGGGGCCACCGGGGAGCTGTTTTTT CATSDPGTGATGELFF TRBJ2-2 TRBV24-1 NA TRBD1
TGTGCCAGCAGTCAACCCGGGGGGGTGGAGACCCAGTACTTC CASSQPGGVETQYF TRBJ2-5 TRBV28 NA TRBD2
TGTGCCAGCAGCCGGCTAGGGAGTAAGGGAAGATTGTACACTGAAGCTTTCTTT CASSRLGSKGRLYTEAFF TRBJ1-1 TRBV14 NA NA
TGTGCCAGTACCTTGGGGAACTCTGGAAACACCATATATTTT CASTLGNSGNTIYF TRBJ1-3 TRBV19 few NA
TGTGCCAGCAGCGCCCTACCCGACGGCCCGCTAAACACCATATATTTT CASSALPDGPLNTIYF TRBJ1-3 TRBV9 NA NA
TGCAGTGCTCCGGGACCGGGACAGCCCAATCAGCCCCAGCATTTT CSAPGPGQPNQPQHF TRBJ1-5 TRBV20-1 NA TRBD1
TGTGCCAGCAGTTTAGCGCAGGGGGCGTTCGGGGCCAACGTCCTGACTTTC CASSLAQGAFGANVLTF TRBJ2-6 TRBV12-3/TRBV12-4 NA TRBD1
TGCGCCAGCAGCCAACTGCGGGGAAGAGATGAAAAACTGTTTTTT CASSQLRGRDEKLFF TRBJ1-4 TRBV4-3 NA NA
TGTGCCAGCAGCCCCCAGGGGAGGAACACTGAAGCTTTCTTT CASSPQGRNTEAFF TRBJ1-1 TRBV5-4 NA NA